The 13 T cell receptor beta chains below all came from one sample that was sequenced in a study of PD-L1 blockade in urothelial cancer. TCRdb's copy holds only in-frame clones and misses some; the assay was immunoSEQ multiplex PCR. In the table there are more than 75,000 clones, 90% of which are singletons. Sample: PBMCs, taken around atezolizumab (anti-PD-L1) treatment. These receptors all stem from a man in his sixties with urothelial cancer.

The chain is built from TRBV9 and TRBJ2-7; 8 positions match TRBD2. This CDR3 has 16 amino acids. The germline V gene encodes CDR1 SGDLS and CDR2 YYNGEE. With 4 bases clipped from V and 2 bases from J, the junction kept 11 bases outside the gene matches. The chain's CDR3 is CASSPSPTSVAYEQYF. The CDR3 nucleotides are TGTGCCAGCAGCCCTAGCCCGACTAGCGTTGCCTACGAGCAGTACTTC. The entire variable domain, with the rest obtained from reference TRBV9 and TRBJ2-7, is as follows: DSGVTQTPKHLITATGQRVTLRCSPRSGDLSVYWYQQSLDQGLQFLIQYYNGEERAKGNILERFSAQQFPDLHSELNLSSLELGDSALYFCASSPSPTSVAYEQYFGPGTRLTVT.

The V call is TRBV4-1, the J call TRBJ2-3; perhaps TRBD1 as D (6 bases). This CDR3 region has 15 residues. Between the trimmed V and J ends, which lost 0 bases and 5 bases, there was a span of 12 bases. Germline V lookup: CDR1 MGHRA, CDR2 YSYEKL. The CDR3 here is CASSQDTGWKDTQYF. The CDR3 nucleotides read TGCGCCAGCAGCCAAGATACAGGGTGGAAAGATACGCAGTATTTT.

This clone was observed a single time. The chain uses TRBV11-2 and TRBJ2-3, with TRBD1 matching 9 bases. This CDR3 is built from 15 residues. The germline gives CDR1 SGHAT, CDR2 FQNNGV. V was clipped by 5 bases and J by 1 base; unmatched bases: 4. CDR3 coding DNA: TGTGCCAGCAGCCTCCGGACAGGGGGCACAGATACGCAGTATTTT. Amino acids: CASSLRTGGTDTQYF.

This chain uses TRBV7-8 with TRBJ2-3; D might be TRBD2 (6 bases). Germline CDR1 is SGHVS and CDR2 is FQNEAQ. Trimming removed 4 bases from V and 4 bases from J, with 12 bases in between. CDR3 length: 14 amino acids. In DNA form, the CDR3 reads TGTGCCAGCAGCTCGGGGACTTTGCCAGATACGCAGTATTTT. As protein: CASSSGTLPDTQYF.

This chain connects TRBV7-6 to TRBJ2-5; 9 bases line up with TRBD2. The CDR3 contains 16 residues. Germline V gene data show CDR1 as SGHVS and CDR2 as FNYEAQ. The V gene end was trimmed by 5 bases and the J gene end by 2 bases; junction bases not matched to a gene: 9. CDR3 residues: CASSKGVAGVQETQYF. In DNA form, the CDR3 reads TGTGCCAGCAGCAAAGGGGTAGCGGGAGTTCAAGAGACCCAGTACTTC.

Only one count was recorded for this clone. V usage is TRBV5-4 and J usage is TRBJ1-5; no clear D gene. CDR3 length equals 13 residues. The V gene's germline CDR1 is SGHNT and CDR2 YYREEE (reference sequence). Trimming removed 0 bases at V and 4 bases at J, with 5 bases between. For the CDR3, the DNA is TGTGCCAGCAGCTTGGCGGGGAATCAGCCCCAGCATTTT. Its protein is CASSLAGNQPQHF.

V is TRBV30 and J is TRBJ1-1; D is ambiguous. The CDR3 extends over 12 amino acids. CDR1 GTSNPN and CDR2 SVGIG come from the germline V gene (reference sequence). Trimming left V 0 bases short and J 6 bases short, with 8 bases between. The CDR3 DNA follows: TGTGCCTGGAGTGTGTTTAGTGCTGAAGCTTTCTTT. It is translated as CAWSVFSAEAFF.

The chain carries TRBV4-1 and TRBJ2-7; the D gene is possibly TRBD2 (5 bases). Germline CDR1 reads MGHRA; CDR2 reads YSYEKL. The CDR3 has 14 amino acids. V gave up 0 bases and J gave up 2 bases, with 8 bases separating them. The CDR3, as DNA: TGCGCCAGCAGCCAAGAAGAGGGTCCCTACGAGCAGTACTTC. Its translation is CASSQEEGPYEQYF.

The V call is TRBV18, the J call TRBJ2-7; D is perhaps TRBD1 (6 bases). The CDR3 has 15 residues. Trimming pared 2 bases from V and 4 bases from J, leaving 15 bases between. In germline, CDR1 is KGHSH, CDR2 LQKENI. CDR3 sequence reads: CASSPAGTPPYEQYF. In DNA form, the CDR3 reads TGTGCCAGCTCACCAGCCGGGACACCACCTTACGAGCAGTACTTC.

The chain uses TRBV27 and TRBJ1-6; 7 bases agree with TRBD1. This CDR3 region has 16 residues. Germline loops: CDR1 MNHEY, CDR2 SMNVEV (reference sequence). V shed 9 bases and J 6 bases; nucleotides not matched to a gene: 14. Here the CDR3 DNA reads TGTGCCAGTCGCCGGACGACAGGGAGTCTTAATTCACCCCTCCACTTT. This encodes CASRRTTGSLNSPLHF.

This clone was seen just once. The chain employs TRBV20-1 and TRBJ2-7, with D maybe TRBD1 (5 bases). V was shortened by 3 bases and J by 12 bases, with 15 bases between the two germline ends. The CDR3 has 11 amino acids. Per germline, CDR1 DFQATT and CDR2 SNEGSKA (reference sequence). The CDR3 loop is CSASIRASRYF. The CDR3 bases are TGCAGTGCTAGTATCAGGGCATCTAGGTACTTC.

This clone was seen once. The chain couples TRBV2 to TRBJ2-7; TRBD1 is a possible D gene (6 bases). Per germline, CDR1 SNHLY and CDR2 FYNNEI. Trimming removed 3 bases at V and 5 bases at J, with 11 bases between. The CDR3 runs 13 residues. The CDR3 sequence is CASSDRGAHEQYF. In DNA, the CDR3 is TGTGCCAGCAGTGACAGGGGAGCCCACGAGCAGTACTTC.

The rearrangement uses TRBV19 and TRBJ1-5; TRBD1 might be the D (6 bases). V was shortened by 4 bases and J by 0 bases, with 10 bases between the two germline ends. This CDR3 comprises 15 residues. Per the germline V gene, CDR1 is LNHDA and CDR2 is SQIVND (reference sequence). The CDR3 bases are TGTGCCAGTAGTACGGACAGCTATAGCAATCAGCCCCAGCATTTT. Amino acids: CASSTDSYSNQPQHF.